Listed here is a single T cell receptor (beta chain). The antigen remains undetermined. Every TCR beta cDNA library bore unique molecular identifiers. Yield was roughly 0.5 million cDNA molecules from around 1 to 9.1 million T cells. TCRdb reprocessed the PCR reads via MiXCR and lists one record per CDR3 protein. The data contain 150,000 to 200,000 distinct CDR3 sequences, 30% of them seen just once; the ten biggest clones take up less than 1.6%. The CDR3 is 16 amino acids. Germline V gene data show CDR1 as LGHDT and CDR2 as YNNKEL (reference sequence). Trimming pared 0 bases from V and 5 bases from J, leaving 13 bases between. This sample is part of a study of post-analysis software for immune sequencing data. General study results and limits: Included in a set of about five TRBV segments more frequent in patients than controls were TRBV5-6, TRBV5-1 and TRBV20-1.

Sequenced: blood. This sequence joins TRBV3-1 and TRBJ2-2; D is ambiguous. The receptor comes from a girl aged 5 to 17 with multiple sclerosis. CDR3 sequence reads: CASSQEGSGQTGELFF. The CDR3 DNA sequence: TGTGCCAGCAGCCAAGAGGGATCGGGTCAAACCGGGGAGCTGTTTTTT.